This is a list of T cell receptor beta chains from one sample in a study of blood T cell repertoires in COVID-19. The data were produced by immunoSEQ multiplex PCR, yet TCRdb's version contains in-frame clones alone and is incomplete. Seen here are 20,000 to 30,000 clones, 60% to 85% observed once, and the top ten hold approximately 15%. Sample: peripheral blood. All receptors derive from a man aged 80 or over with active or convalescent COVID-19. CDR3s include the opening cysteine and the closing phenylalanine or tryptophan. A D gene is named only where the DNA matches it firmly. The size entry is marked missing in some rows and otherwise reads once, few, many or a size class.

D gene: -; J gene: TRBJ2-1; V gene: TRBV6-2/TRBV6-3; clone size: -; CDR3 protein: CASSYPALVSRYSYNEQFF; CDR3 DNA: TGTGCCAGCAGTTACCCAGCACTAGTTTCCCGATACTCCTACAATGAGCAGTTCTTC
D gene: TRBD1; J gene: TRBJ2-1; V gene: TRBV7-2; clone size: -; CDR3 protein: CASSLVGQGSHNEQFF; CDR3 DNA: TGTGCCAGCAGCTTAGTTGGACAGGGGAGCCACAATGAGCAGTTCTTC
D gene: -; J gene: TRBJ2-4; V gene: TRBV10-2; clone size: -; CDR3 protein: CASSELLGTKNIQYF; CDR3 DNA: TGCGCCAGCAGTGAGCTTCTAGGAACCAAAAACATTCAGTACTTC
D gene: -; J gene: TRBJ2-7; V gene: TRBV18; clone size: -; CDR3 protein: CASSSSRDNAYEQYF; CDR3 DNA: TGTGCCAGCTCATCTTCCCGGGACAACGCCTACGAGCAGTACTTC
D gene: -; J gene: TRBJ1-1; V gene: TRBV6-5; clone size: -; CDR3 protein: CASSATGLQAPEAFF; CDR3 DNA: TGTGCCAGCAGCGCAACAGGCCTTCAGGCTCCTGAAGCTTTCTTT
D gene: TRBD2; J gene: TRBJ2-3; V gene: TRBV11-2; clone size: -; CDR3 protein: CASSMRTSGTSTDTQYF; CDR3 DNA: TGTGCCAGCAGCATGAGGACTAGCGGAACTAGCACAGATACGCAGTATTTT
D gene: TRBD1; J gene: TRBJ1-2; V gene: TRBV19; clone size: -; CDR3 protein: CASTLDRGRPGYTF; CDR3 DNA: TGTGCCAGTACCTTAGACAGGGGACGTCCTGGCTACACCTTC
D gene: -; J gene: TRBJ1-3; V gene: TRBV9; clone size: -; CDR3 protein: CASSVAGAGNTIYF; CDR3 DNA: TGTGCCAGCAGCGTAGCAGGGGCTGGAAACACCATATATTTT
D gene: TRBD1; J gene: TRBJ1-1; V gene: TRBV9; clone size: -; CDR3 protein: CASSVGVGQGGVPEAFF; CDR3 DNA: TGTGCCAGCAGCGTAGGGGTAGGACAGGGCGGGGTACCTGAAGCTTTCTTT
D gene: -; J gene: TRBJ1-1; V gene: TRBV3-1/TRBV3-2; clone size: few; CDR3 protein: CASSPMGAEAFF; CDR3 DNA: TGTGCCAGCAGCCCGATGGGGGCCGAAGCTTTCTTT
D gene: TRBD2; J gene: TRBJ2-2; V gene: TRBV24-1; clone size: -; CDR3 protein: CATSDLPGLAGTGELFF; CDR3 DNA: TGTGCCACCAGTGATTTGCCGGGACTAGCGGGGACCGGGGAGCTGTTTTTT
D gene: TRBD1; J gene: TRBJ1-2; V gene: TRBV15; clone size: -; CDR3 protein: CATSSRDRGTYGYTF; CDR3 DNA: TGTGCCACCAGCAGCCGGGACAGGGGGACCTATGGCTACACCTTC
D gene: -; J gene: TRBJ1-6; V gene: TRBV5-1; clone size: -; CDR3 protein: CASSKIYNSPLHF; CDR3 DNA: TGCGCCAGCAGCAAAATATATAATTCACCCCTCCACTTT
D gene: -; J gene: TRBJ2-2; V gene: TRBV6-5; clone size: -; CDR3 protein: CASSLGPGELFF; CDR3 DNA: TGTGCCAGCAGCCTGGGCCCCGGGGAGCTGTTTTTT
D gene: -; J gene: TRBJ2-7; V gene: TRBV4-1; clone size: -; CDR3 protein: CASSQERGYEQYF; CDR3 DNA: TGCGCCAGCAGCCAAGAGCGGGGCTACGAGCAGTACTTC
D gene: -; J gene: TRBJ1-1; V gene: TRBV6-5; clone size: -; CDR3 protein: CASSYSQGLNTEAFF; CDR3 DNA: TGTGCCAGCAGTTACTCTCAGGGCTTGAACACTGAAGCTTTCTTT
D gene: TRBD2; J gene: TRBJ2-5; V gene: TRBV3-1/TRBV3-2; clone size: -; CDR3 protein: CASSHGLAGGGKTQYF; CDR3 DNA: TGTGCCAGCAGCCACGGACTAGCGGGGGGAGGGAAGACCCAGTACTTC
D gene: TRBD2; J gene: TRBJ2-1; V gene: TRBV13; clone size: -; CDR3 protein: CASSSGTSYNEQFF; CDR3 DNA: TGTGCCAGCAGCTCCGGGACTAGCTACAATGAGCAGTTCTTC
D gene: -; J gene: TRBJ1-2; V gene: TRBV2; clone size: -; CDR3 protein: CASSVQSDYGYTF; CDR3 DNA: TGTGCCAGCAGTGTACAGTCTGACTATGGCTACACCTTC
D gene: -; J gene: TRBJ2-5; V gene: TRBV5-1; clone size: -; CDR3 protein: CASSHPDSAWETQYF; CDR3 DNA: TGCGCCAGCAGCCACCCCGACAGCGCCTGGGAGACCCAGTACTTC
D gene: -; J gene: TRBJ1-1; V gene: TRBV4-3; clone size: -; CDR3 protein: CASSQIPAGATEAFF; CDR3 DNA: TGCGCCAGCAGCCAAATCCCAGCAGGGGCAACTGAAGCTTTCTTT
D gene: -; J gene: TRBJ2-7; V gene: TRBV9; clone size: -; CDR3 protein: CASSVATSPFYEQYF; CDR3 DNA: TGTGCCAGCAGCGTAGCGACTAGTCCCTTCTACGAGCAGTACTTC
D gene: -; J gene: TRBJ1-4; V gene: TRBV18; clone size: once; CDR3 protein: CASSPGGADEKLFF; CDR3 DNA: TGTGCCAGCTCTCCCGGGGGGGCAGATGAAAAACTGTTTTTT
D gene: -; J gene: TRBJ1-2; V gene: TRBV6-1; clone size: -; CDR3 protein: CASSERGGNGYTF; CDR3 DNA: TGTGCCAGCAGTGAGAGGGGGGGAAATGGCTACACCTTC
D gene: -; J gene: TRBJ2-3; V gene: TRBV28; clone size: -; CDR3 protein: CASSSLTDTQYF; CDR3 DNA: TGTGCCAGCAGTTCCTTAACAGATACGCAGTATTTT
D gene: -; J gene: TRBJ1-1; V gene: TRBV12-3/TRBV12-4; clone size: -; CDR3 protein: CASSFQSYTEAFF; CDR3 DNA: TGTGCCAGCAGTTTCCAAAGCTACACTGAAGCTTTCTTT
D gene: -; J gene: TRBJ2-7; V gene: TRBV27; clone size: -; CDR3 protein: CASSLQGLGEQYF; CDR3 DNA: TGTGCCAGCAGTTTACAGGGGCTCGGTGAGCAGTACTTC
D gene: TRBD1; J gene: TRBJ1-2; V gene: TRBV5-4; clone size: -; CDR3 protein: CASSWDRPYGYTF; CDR3 DNA: TGTGCCAGCAGTTGGGACAGACCCTATGGCTACACCTTC
D gene: -; J gene: TRBJ2-3; V gene: TRBV6-2/TRBV6-3; clone size: -; CDR3 protein: CASSYSTGASTDTQYF; CDR3 DNA: TGTGCCAGCAGTTACTCGACCGGAGCCAGCACAGATACGCAGTATTTT
D gene: TRBD1; J gene: TRBJ1-2; V gene: TRBV7-2; clone size: -; CDR3 protein: CASSPRDRGRWQDYGYTF; CDR3 DNA: TGTGCCAGCAGCCCCCGAGACAGGGGGCGTTGGCAGGACTATGGCTACACCTTC
D gene: -; J gene: TRBJ1-1; V gene: TRBV7-9; clone size: -; CDR3 protein: CASSPQTGNTEAFF; CDR3 DNA: TGTGCCAGCAGCCCCCAGACAGGGAACACTGAAGCTTTCTTT
D gene: TRBD2; J gene: TRBJ2-1; V gene: TRBV3-1/TRBV3-2; clone size: -; CDR3 protein: CASSRITSGSSYNEQFF; CDR3 DNA: TGTGCCAGCAGCCGGATAACTAGCGGTAGCTCCTACAATGAGCAGTTCTTC
D gene: TRBD1; J gene: TRBJ1-1; V gene: TRBV4-1; clone size: -; CDR3 protein: CASSLTGTGPTEAFF; CDR3 DNA: TGCGCCAGCAGCCTAACCGGGACAGGCCCCACTGAAGCTTTCTTT
D gene: TRBD1; J gene: TRBJ1-2; V gene: TRBV7-2; clone size: -; CDR3 protein: CASSVTGARNYGYTF; CDR3 DNA: TGTGCCAGCAGCGTAACAGGGGCGCGGAATTATGGCTACACCTTC
D gene: -; J gene: TRBJ2-7; V gene: TRBV6-6; clone size: -; CDR3 protein: CASSYSEQAYEQYF; CDR3 DNA: TGTGCCAGCAGTTATTCTGAACAGGCCTACGAGCAGTACTTC
D gene: TRBD2; J gene: TRBJ2-2; V gene: TRBV6-4; clone size: -; CDR3 protein: CASSDSISGGDTGELFF; CDR3 DNA: TGTGCCAGCAGTGACTCGATATCGGGAGGGGACACCGGGGAGCTGTTTTTT
D gene: TRBD1; J gene: TRBJ2-5; V gene: TRBV7-7; clone size: -; CDR3 protein: CASSSASGRGETQYF; CDR3 DNA: TGTGCCAGCAGCTCAGCGTCCGGCAGGGGGGAGACCCAGTACTTC
D gene: -; J gene: TRBJ1-2; V gene: TRBV5-4; clone size: -; CDR3 protein: CASTPERGYGYTF; CDR3 DNA: TGTGCCAGCACGCCGGAAAGGGGCTATGGCTACACCTTC
D gene: TRBD1; J gene: TRBJ2-5; V gene: TRBV9; clone size: -; CDR3 protein: CASSVREQGWRETQYF; CDR3 DNA: TGTGCCAGCAGCGTACGTGAACAGGGGTGGAGGGAGACCCAGTACTTC
D gene: TRBD2; J gene: TRBJ2-3; V gene: TRBV7-3; clone size: medium-sized; CDR3 protein: CASSHSGGAADTQYF; CDR3 DNA: TGTGCCAGCAGCCATAGCGGGGGGGCCGCAGATACGCAGTATTTT
D gene: TRBD1; J gene: TRBJ2-1; V gene: TRBV9; clone size: -; CDR3 protein: CASSDFGTAYNEQFF; CDR3 DNA: TGTGCCAGCAGCGACTTCGGGACAGCCTACAATGAGCAGTTCTTC
D gene: -; J gene: TRBJ2-7; V gene: TRBV15; clone size: -; CDR3 protein: CATSRRTLNYEQYF; CDR3 DNA: TGTGCCACCAGCAGACGGACACTTAACTACGAGCAGTACTTC